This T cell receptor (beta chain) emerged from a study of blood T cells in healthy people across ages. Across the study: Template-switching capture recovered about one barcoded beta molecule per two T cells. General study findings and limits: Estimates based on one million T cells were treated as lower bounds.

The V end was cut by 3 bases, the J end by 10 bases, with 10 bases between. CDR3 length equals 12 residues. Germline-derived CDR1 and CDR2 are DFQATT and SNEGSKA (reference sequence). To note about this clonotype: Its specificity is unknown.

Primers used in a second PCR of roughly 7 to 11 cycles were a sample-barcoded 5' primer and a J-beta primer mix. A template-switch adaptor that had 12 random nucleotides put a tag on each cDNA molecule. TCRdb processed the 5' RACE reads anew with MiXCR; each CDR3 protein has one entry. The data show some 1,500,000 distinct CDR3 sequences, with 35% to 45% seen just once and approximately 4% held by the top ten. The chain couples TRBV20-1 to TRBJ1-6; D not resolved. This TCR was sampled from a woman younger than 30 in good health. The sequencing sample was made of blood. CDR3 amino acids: CSARSGGSPLHF. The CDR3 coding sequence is TGCAGTGCTAGGTCCGGAGGGTCACCCCTCCACTTT.